Included here is one T cell receptor beta chain sequence, with context. Its antigen is currently not known. Per-base qualities were not stored, and no clone one base away is much larger. Each collaborating institution followed its own protocols to collect whole blood in K2EDTA tubes. For TCRbeta analysis, collaborators shipped samples as frozen whole blood, isolated PBMCs, or DNA extracted from either of those sample types. TCRbeta CDR3 regions were amplified from genomic DNA using the immunoSEQ Assay, a bias-controlled multiplex PCR. As for how the authors treated the data: The number of nucleated cells in each sample was estimated by amplification of reference gene primers within the assay. To quantify the absolute abundance of each unique TCRbeta CDR3 rearrangement, sequence reads were collapsed and filtered. For each sample, productive Simpson clonality was calculated as the square root of Simpson's diversity index across productive rearrangements. The table comes from immuneACCESS by way of TCRdb, which keeps in-frame sequences with V and J called. Part of the clones is missing from these tables; in studies checked, under half for an unresolved V gene and the rest for unknown reasons. That table is the source of V, J and clone size, and D and trimming were worked out from the DNA. The sample profile shows under 250,000 clones; 84% of them were found once. About 13% of the sample is taken by the ten largest.

Spanning cysteine to phenylalanine, the CDR3 consists of 12 amino acids. The read is trimmed to its CDR3 DNA, 36 bases read in frame from base 1. This record comes from a study of blood T cell repertoires in COVID-19 (TCRdb year 2020). Turning to the overall study: Collaborator samples came from the United States, Italy and Spain and covered acute and convalescent phases of COVID-19. The material from the prospective study consisted of cDNA or gDNA derived from T cells, B-cell-depleted T cells, or PBMCs. The dataset comprised deeply sampled blood TCRbeta repertoires from subjects exposed to, actively infected with, or recovered from COVID-19. The repertoires were released in a freely available public database meant as a resource for research on the immune response to SARS-CoV-2. The samples were drawn from the first 160 participants of the ongoing ImmuneRACE study and from more than 1,000 subjects provided by 6 global collaborators. Sample metadata almost always included a de-identified subject ID, COVID-19 status, age in years and sex. HLA class I and class II types, where available, came from metadata supplied by the sample provider rather than from assay-based typing.

What the work shows at the level of the full study, not this receptor alone: How much clinical and demographic metadata was included differed by source and by participant, and the metadata was provided uncurated.

Recombination linked TRBV12-3 or TRBV12-4 to TRBJ2-1; tentative D gene TRBD1, with 5 bases matching. The source is a human donor in a cohort sampled during active COVID-19. Sequencing was carried out using peripheral blood. The CDR3 corresponds to CALADTYNEQFF. The nucleotide sequence reads as follows: TGTGCTTTGGCGGACACCTACAATGAGCAGTTCTTC.